This T cell receptor (beta chain) is from a study of blood T cell repertoires in COVID-19. Study-level information: The study drew acute and convalescent COVID-19 samples from the United States, Italy and Spain.

In assigning cohorts, the study relied on participant-reported clinical history. The recovered donors of Cohort 3 showed two negative PCRs, clearance, or symptom resolution. Some clones are missing from TCRdb's copy, which holds only in-frame ones; the method was immunoSEQ multiplex PCR. The sample has a few hundred thousand clones, 80% to 90% seen once; the top ten hold roughly 4.3%. This clonotype originated in a woman aged 30 to 39 who had recovered from COVID-19. The sample comprised PBMCs or T cells enriched from blood (not recorded which).

The CDR3 bases are TGTGCCAGCTCAGACGCGCTAGTTCGCACCGGGGAGCTGTTTTTT. It specifies CASSDALVRTGELFF. The rearrangement links TRBV18 to TRBJ2-2, with D unclear. The CDR3 covers 15 residues. Between the trimmed V and J ends, which lost 5 bases and 4 bases, there was a span of 14 bases. The germline gives CDR1 KGHSH, CDR2 LQKENI.